These T cell receptor beta chains were read from a single sample in a study of a mutant IDH1 vaccine in newly diagnosed glioma. TCRdb's copy holds only in-frame clones and misses some; the assay was immunoSEQ multiplex PCR. The sample carries 30,000 to 40,000 clones, roughly 80% recorded once. Their recognized antigens are unknown. Sequenced material: PBMCs, taken from a glioma patient whose treatment included an IDH1 peptide vaccine. Every receptor here comes from a man aged 45-60 years with glioma. Both conserved end residues are part of each CDR3. Each record gives: J gene, D gene, V gene, clone size, CDR3 protein, CDR3 DNA. A D gene is named only where the DNA matches it firmly. Expanded clones get a size class; other rows say once, few or many, or leave the size out.

>TRBJ1-2|NA|TRBV10-3|NA
CAISESPAARDGYTF
TGTGCCATCAGTGAGTCCCCCGCAGCACGGGATGGCTACACCTTC
>TRBJ2-3|NA|TRBV6-1|NA
CASSEWKGGTDTQYF
TGTGCCAGCAGTGAATGGAAGGGGGGCACAGATACGCAGTATTTT
>TRBJ1-4|TRBD1|TRBV2|NA
CASSAGQGLTEKLFF
TGTGCCAGCAGCGCGGGACAGGGGTTGACTGAAAAACTGTTTTTT
>TRBJ2-1|TRBD2|TRBV14|NA
CASSQGLAAYNEQFF
TGTGCCAGCAGCCAAGGCCTAGCGGCTTACAATGAGCAGTTCTTC
>TRBJ1-4|TRBD1|TRBV6-5|NA
CASRRQGSEKLFF
TGTGCCAGCAGACGACAGGGAAGCGAAAAACTGTTTTTT
>TRBJ2-5|TRBD1|TRBV28|NA
CATGTGLQETQYF
TGTGCCACCGGGACAGGGCTGCAAGAGACCCAGTACTTC
>TRBJ2-7|NA|TRBV6-1|NA
CASSELRGYEQYF
TGTGCCAGCAGTGAATTAAGGGGGTACGAGCAGTACTTC
>TRBJ2-2|TRBD1|TRBV25-1|few
CASSDQDRDTGELFF
TGTGCCAGCAGTGATCAAGACAGGGACACCGGGGAGCTGTTTTTT
>TRBJ2-5|TRBD1|TRBV9|NA
CASGRGQSGETQYF
TGTGCCTCCGGAAGGGGACAGTCGGGTGAGACCCAGTACTTC
>TRBJ2-3|NA|TRBV13|few
CASSLYATDTQYF
TGTGCCAGCAGCTTGTACGCCACAGATACGCAGTATTTT
>TRBJ2-7|TRBD2|TRBV6-5|few
CASTRGGEQYF
TGTGCCAGCACCCGCGGGGGGGAGCAGTACTTC
>TRBJ2-1|NA|TRBV19|NA
CASNSRDNEQFF
TGTGCCAGTAATAGTAGAGACAATGAGCAGTTCTTC
>TRBJ1-2|NA|TRBV6-1|NA
CASSEFLDTYGYTF
TGTGCCAGCAGTGAATTTCTCGACACGTATGGCTACACCTTC
>TRBJ2-5|TRBD2|TRBV2|NA
CASRPGGSQETQYF
TGTGCCAGCAGGCCGGGGGGGTCTCAAGAGACCCAGTACTTC
>TRBJ1-1|NA|TRBV6-1|NA
CASSALTENTEAFF
TGTGCCAGCAGTGCCTTGACAGAGAACACTGAAGCTTTCTTT
>TRBJ2-5|TRBD1|TRBV5-1|NA
CASRGQGETQYF
TGCGCCAGCAGAGGACAGGGCGAGACCCAGTACTTC
>TRBJ1-2|NA|TRBV5-1|NA
CASSFLDGSYGYTF
TGCGCCAGCAGCTTTCTGGACGGCAGCTATGGCTACACCTTC
>TRBJ1-1|NA|TRBV27|once
CASSSGGTEAFF
TGTGCCAGCAGTTCTGGGGGCACTGAAGCTTTCTTT
>TRBJ2-7|NA|TRBV15|NA
CATSRDWASGGGEQYF
TGTGCCACCAGCAGAGATTGGGCTAGCGGAGGGGGCGAGCAGTACTTC
>TRBJ2-7|TRBD1|TRBV5-1|NA
CASSLSGTGVHEQYF
TGCGCCAGCAGCCTTTCCGGGACAGGGGTGCACGAGCAGTACTTC
>TRBJ1-1|NA|TRBV27|NA
CASSLNQAGPAFF
TGTGCCAGCAGTTTAAATCAAGCAGGTCCGGCTTTCTTT
>TRBJ2-2|NA|TRBV5-4|once
CASSLRGTSTGELFF
TGTGCCAGCAGCTTGCGGGGGACCAGCACCGGGGAGCTGTTTTTT
>TRBJ1-3|NA|TRBV18|few
CASSPRQLSGNTIYF
TGTGCCAGCTCACCCCGGCAGCTCTCTGGAAACACCATATATTTT
>TRBJ2-5|NA|TRBV18|NA
CASSPDGRETQYF
TGTGCCAGCTCACCGGATGGACGGGAGACCCAGTACTTC
>TRBJ1-2|NA|TRBV7-9|NA
CASSPDGGGLDGYTF
TGTGCCAGCAGCCCGGACGGGGGGGGGTTGGATGGCTACACCTTC
>TRBJ2-1|NA|TRBV7-8|NA
CASSPEQEGYNEQFF
TGTGCCAGCAGCCCAGAGCAGGAAGGCTACAATGAGCAGTTCTTC
>TRBJ1-1|NA|TRBV5-4|NA
CASSFVGQNTEAFF
TGTGCCAGCAGCTTTGTTGGACAGAACACTGAAGCTTTCTTT
>TRBJ1-5|NA|TRBV5-6|NA
CASSLMSSQNQPQHF
TGTGCCAGCAGCTTAATGTCGTCACAGAATCAGCCCCAGCATTTT
>TRBJ2-1|NA|TRBV6-4|NA
CASSDSSTALQFF
TGTGCCAGCAGTGACTCGAGCACGGCCCTTCAGTTCTTC
>TRBJ2-5|TRBD1|TRBV5-1|NA
CASSRTGGFLETQYF
TGCGCCAGCAGCCGGACAGGGGGCTTTCTGGAGACCCAGTACTTC
>TRBJ1-2|TRBD1|TRBV6-5|NA
CASSSIREGATLGYTF
TGTGCCAGCAGTTCAATTCGAGAGGGGGCAACGTTGGGCTACACCTTC
>TRBJ1-4|NA|TRBV30|NA
CAWRRPYANEKLFF
TGTGCCTGGAGACGGCCCTACGCTAATGAAAAACTGTTTTTT
>TRBJ1-5|NA|TRBV19|NA
CASSLFGRDQPQHF
TGTGCCAGTAGTTTATTCGGCAGGGACCAGCCCCAGCATTTT
>TRBJ2-3|NA|TRBV14|few
CASSPSSKGGTQYF
TGTGCCAGCAGCCCGTCAAGCAAGGGGGGTACGCAGTATTTT
>TRBJ2-5|NA|TRBV5-4|NA
CASNRWEETQYF
TGTGCCAGCAACCGGTGGGAAGAGACCCAGTACTTC
>TRBJ1-2|NA|TRBV2|NA
CASSGDRTNYGYTF
TGTGCCAGCAGTGGGGACCGAACTAACTATGGCTACACCTTC
>TRBJ2-7|NA|TRBV2|NA
CASSEATYEQYF
TGTGCCAGCAGTGAGGCGACCTACGAGCAGTACTTC
>TRBJ2-7|NA|TRBV5-6|NA
CASTPGVTGSYEQYF
TGTGCCAGCACCCCGGGGGTTACCGGGTCCTACGAGCAGTACTTC
>TRBJ1-3|NA|TRBV5-1|once
CASSPNDISGNTIYF
TGCGCCAGCAGCCCTAACGACATCTCTGGAAACACCATATATTTT
>TRBJ2-5|TRBD2|TRBV4-1|NA
CASSQGLAGGRKTQYF
TGCGCCAGCAGCCAAGGGTTAGCGGGGGGAAGGAAGACCCAGTACTTC
>TRBJ2-7|TRBD1|TRBV6-5|NA
CASSYQGDEQYF
TGTGCCAGCAGTTATCAGGGGGATGAGCAGTACTTC